This section outlines one T cell receptor beta chain sequence together with its context. A few counts support this clone. The clone's antigen remains unknown. Base qualities are not recorded, but no much larger clone differs from it by a single base. This specimen comes from a study of cytomegalovirus exposure and HLA in healthy donors (dated by TCRdb to between 2016 and 2019). About the full investigation: An earlier analysis of approximately 600 of the donors reported approximately 300 Gb of sequence data and 117 million unique TCR beta sequences from around 200 million T cells. In the later analysis, no new phenotypic data were used to find candidate immune exposures; instead, reliance was placed on TCR beta sequences and their occurrence across donors. Among around 400 genotyped donors of the cohort, an average of roughly 230,000 unique TCR beta nucleotide sequences was sequenced per donor, of which about 19% were non-productive. HLA typing included class I and class II loci at four-digit resolution. Of the roughly 390 genotyped donors, approximately 81% were placed in the genetic ancestry cluster associated with self-reported Caucasian donors. To decide whether each TCR beta V gene segment behaved as functional or pseudogenic, an earlier analysis of approximately 620 of the donors relied on high-throughput TCR beta sequencing. The study combined high-throughput TCR immunosequencing, statistical association of individual TCRs with disease status, and machine learning to predict cytomegalovirus infection status. Every repertoire in the discovery cohort had been generated on one and the same sequencing platform. Alongside the repertoire data, information on donor age, sex, ethnicity and CMV serostatus was compiled. The T cell repertoires of several hundred subjects were profiled by immunosequencing and related to cytomegalovirus serostatus. About 320 gigabases of sequencing data and some 85 million unique TCR sequences were included in an early release covering roughly 600 HLA-typed donors. A later genetic analysis used genome-wide SNP genotypes for about 65% of the roughly 670 donors, treating that subset as a discovery cohort. A separate validation cohort of over a hundred different subjects was used in addition to the roughly 670-subject first cohort. Typing coverage varied by locus: about 629-630 donors for A, B, C, DRB1 and DQB1; under 550 for DQA1; over 600 for DPA1; 450 to 480 for DPB1. The study aimed to test whether signatures of past pathogen exposure could be identified by cataloging public T cell receptors. Because of strong linkage in the cohort, roughly five DR-DQ haplotypes were treated as single units for association and clustering. A later analysis re-analyzed previously published TCR beta repertoires from 666 donors and added high-resolution HLA genotyping to study TCR occurrence patterns.

Library method: the immunoSEQ multiplex PCR assay. The multiplex PCR relied on a mix of 60 forward primers for TCR Vbeta segments and 13 reverse primers for TCR Jbeta segments. The CDR3 region of rearranged TCR beta genes was amplified from genomic DNA by a multiplex PCR assay. Amplified TCR beta libraries were sequenced as 87-base-pair reads on the Illumina HiSeq System. Concerning the study's data processing: Across the 700 or so repertoires, a later analysis counted 78 million or so unique TCR beta chains, around 10 million of which were shared by at least two donors. Raw reads were error-corrected and collapsed into unique sequences with a nearest-neighbor algorithm that merged closely related sequences to remove PCR and sequencing errors. To assign V, D and J gene segments, CDR3 sequences were aligned to IMGT reference sequences. Each retained sequence needed at least a six-nucleotide match to both a V gene segment and a J gene segment. Rearrangements were classified as productive when the CDR3 lacked stop codons and remained in frame with V and J, and all other rearrangements were classified as non-productive. CDR3 was defined by IMGT convention, running from the second conserved V-encoded cysteine to the conserved J-encoded phenylalanine. The earlier analysis of 587 of the donors excluded sequences that lacked an unambiguous match to a single V gene segment. An earlier analysis of 587 of the donors classified V segments as functional when productive rearrangements were above 56.7% and as segregating when the standard deviation between donors was above 5%. A statistical classification framework was built for diagnosing cytomegalovirus status from the catalog of TCR beta chain sequences. A later analysis assigned V and J genes by comparing TCR nucleotide sequences with IMGT/GENE-DB human TR gene sequences. The TCRdist pipeline was used in a later analysis to assign CDR3 sequences and most-parsimonious VDJ recombination scenarios. In a later analysis, every TCR beta chain was defined by the combination of its CDR3 amino acid sequence and its V-gene family, and reads without a unique V-gene family were dropped. A later analysis removed roughly 590 highly shared, low-generation-probability nucleotide sequences to deal with suspected cross-contamination and a sequencing artifact. In a later analysis, a clonal expansion index was calculated for each public chain from normalized within-repertoire ranks of inferred template counts. Generation probabilities in a later analysis came from a VDJ recombination model fitted to out-of-frame rearrangements, and those results were checked against IGoR. A later analysis scored TCR-TCR, TCR-HLA and TCR-CMV co-occurrence with hypergeometric tests, applying a repertoire-size bias correction to TCR pairs. To estimate false discovery rates, a later analysis permuted the HLA or CMV assignments 20 times. In a later analysis, co-occurring TCRs were grouped using DBSCAN, and TCRdist sequence similarity was added for clustering within HLA-allele-positive subsets. Co-occurrence clustering excluded repertoires with fewer than 30,000 or more than 120,000 public chains, plus five with anomalous nucleotide sharing. TCRdb retrieved this table from immuneACCESS and kept in-frame rearrangements only. Not all clones are present; in checked studies, unresolved V genes account for under half, and no reason is known for the remainder. V, J and clone size were drawn from that table, and D and trimming were deduced from the DNA. In all, the sample holds about 89,000 clones, and around 76% of those were seen once. The ten largest account for about 9.5% of the sample.

The germline V gene supplies CDR1 MNHEY and CDR2 SVGAGI. The germline ends are 17 bases apart after V is trimmed by 5 bases and J by 4 bases. From its cysteine to its phenylalanine, the CDR3 spans 15 amino acids. This entry keeps only the CDR3 DNA: 45 bases, framed from base 1. What the work shows at the level of the full study, not this receptor alone: Across donors, most TCR sequences were observed very rarely, whereas some public TCRs were present in many individuals. In a later analysis, most CMV-associated TCR beta chains were found to appear HLA-restricted, with HLA associations seemingly driven largely by CMV exposure. The presence/absence analyses assumed that sequencing depth was roughly uniform across donors, and that assumption may not be true. Immune exposure information for the cohort was limited to CMV serostatus. When HLA alleles, especially DR and DQ, strongly co-occurred, TCR associations were difficult to assign to individual alleles. In an earlier analysis of about 540 of the donors, most TCR beta V segments were observed in productive rearrangements about 87% or about 30% of the time, broadly matching IMGT annotations. Because HLA typing was missing for some donors at each locus, association tests included only the typed subset. In vitro tests confirmed that three of the cytomegalovirus-associated TCR beta chains recognize cytomegalovirus antigens. The authors suggested that the approach could potentially be generalized to other disease states and immunological phenotypes. The classifier was reported to diagnose cytomegalovirus status with high specificity and sensitivity in both the original and validation cohorts. Because the 87-base-pair reads could not distinguish some IMGT-functional V segments, including TRBV6-2 and TRBV6-3, those segments were excluded. A cluster of highly shared sequence variants was judged likely to be a technical artifact of the sequencing pipeline. In a later analysis, HLA-associated TCR beta chains showed more clonal expansion and lower generation probabilities than non-associated chains that were equally common. According to a later analysis, TCR association rates differed among HLA loci, with DRB1 alleles showing the most associated TCRs and HLA-C alleles showing the fewest. A further reported finding was that TCR beta sequences accurately predicted the HLA-A and HLA-B alleles for most subjects in the first cohort. A later genetic analysis associated a missense DCLRE1C variant with V-gene and J-gene trimming of TCR beta chains, and an independent cohort replicated the association. Because counts were too low, about 18 rarely observed V segments, including chromosome 9 orphons, were excluded from the earlier analysis of 587 of the donors. A total of around 150 TCR beta chains were listed by the study as associated with cytomegalovirus. A later genetic analysis reported fewer N-insertions in productive TCRs among donors in an Asian-associated ancestry cluster than the approximately 670-donor mean. According to a later analysis, parvovirus B19, influenza, CMV and Epstein-Barr virus appeared linked to several top co-occurrence clusters. Correlated functional status among segregating V segments might reflect linkage disequilibrium, but an unknown experimental factor could not be ruled out. In a later analysis, over 15,000 TCR beta sequences were associated with specific HLA alleles at a false discovery rate of 0.05. In this cohort, only TCR beta chains were sequenced, and detectable features were limited by the absence of alpha or paired-chain data.

The cohort was made up of roughly 670 healthy bone marrow donors. At the time of sampling, every cohort member was nominally healthy, though immune exposures that went unrecorded were likely present. The donor was CMV seropositive and was included in the group of 289 seropositive cohort members. A peripheral blood sample was provided by each donor, and peripheral blood mononuclear cells were used for TCR beta sequencing. Genomic DNA was extracted from the blood cell samples with the Qiagen DNeasy Blood Extraction Kit. The chain couples TRBV6-5 to TRBJ1-2; the best D guess is TRBD1, with 5 bases matching. The sequence was collected from a man between 25 and 39 years old in good health and CMV-seropositive. Material: PBMCs. The base sequence is TGTGCCAGCAGTCGGGGGACCGGACCTTTCTATGGCTACACCTTC. Its translation reads: CASSRGTGPFYGYTF.